The next 6 T cell receptor beta chains were all read from a single sample in a study of T cell responses to AZD1222 COVID-19 vaccine (TCRdb year 2021). The time point label, read with the paper, signifies: baseline before first vaccination. The library was made by the immunoSEQ multiplex PCR assay. Held by TCRdb, this immuneACCESS table contains in-frame sequences only and omits some clones. Under half of the omission traces to an unresolved V gene where checked; the cause of the rest is unknown. This sample holds approximately 110,000 clones; 87% were observed only once. The top ten constitute approximately 5% of the sample. Source: peripheral blood, taken on day 0 of AZD1222 vaccination. These TCRs come from an adult in good health.

V is TRBV2 and J is TRBJ2-7; 9 positions agree with TRBD1. The CDR3 has 14 amino acids. Germline-derived CDR1 and CDR2 are SNHLY and FYNNEI. With V trimmed by 1 base and J by 5 bases, 3 bases remained unmatched. CDR3 in amino acids: CASSEGYRGHEQYF. In nucleotides, the CDR3 is TGTGCCAGCAGTGAAGGGTACAGGGGGCACGAGCAGTACTTC.

V and J are TRBV4-2 and TRBJ2-3; a possible D gene is TRBD2 (6 bases). This CDR3 spans 17 amino acids. Trimming left V 1 base short and J 2 bases short, with 16 bases between. In germline, CDR1 is LGHNA, CDR2 YNFKEQ. CDR3 nucleotides: TGTGCCAGCAGCCAAGGGGAGGTCCGGGAGATCACAGATACGCAGTATTTT. It is translated as CASSQGEVREITDTQYF.

This sequence joins TRBV7-9 and TRBJ1-1; the match to TRBD1 covers 9 bases. This CDR3 has 12 residues. CDR1 is SEHNR, CDR2 FQNEAQ, per germline (reference sequence). V lost 6 bases, J lost 7 bases, and 3 bases stayed unmatched. The CDR3 region is CASSNRGLEAFF. In nucleotides, the CDR3 is TGTGCCAGCAGTAACAGGGGGCTTGAAGCTTTCTTT.

The chain links TRBV3-1 (or the pseudogene TRBV3-2) to TRBJ2-3; 7 bases are shared with TRBD1. This CDR3 is 14 amino acids long. Per the germline V gene, CDR1 is LGHDT and CDR2 is YNNKEL (reference sequence). V trimming: 5 bases; J trimming: 4 bases; junction bases outside the gene matches: 6. CDR3 region: CASSNRQGADTQYF. The CDR3 DNA reads as TGTGCCAGCAGCAACCGACAGGGAGCAGATACGCAGTATTTT.

The V and J genes are TRBV30 and TRBJ2-7; TRBD1 agrees at 7 bases. The CDR3 runs 14 residues. J was trimmed by 4 bases and V by 0 bases; bases with no gene match: 6. Germline V gene sequence: CDR1 GTSNPN, CDR2 SVGIG (reference sequence). The CDR3 coding sequence is TGTGCCTGGAGTGTAGGGAGACAGGGTTACGAGCAGTACTTC. Residues: CAWSVGRQGYEQYF.

V is TRBV3-1 (or the pseudogene TRBV3-2) and J is TRBJ2-1; D is unresolved. CDR3 length: 16 residues. Between the trimmed V and J ends, which lost 4 bases and 0 bases, there was a span of 13 bases. Germline V gives CDR1 LGHDT, CDR2 YNNKEL (reference sequence). CDR3 DNA sequence: TGTGCCAGCAGCCCCCTTCTCGCGAACTCCTACAATGAGCAGTTCTTC. Amino acid sequence: CASSPLLANSYNEQFF.